These 14 T cell receptor beta chains were all obtained from the same sample, sequenced in a study of shared clonotypes between healthy human individuals. This table comes from immunoSEQ multiplex PCR, and its TCRdb copy is limited to in-frame clones, with some not included. The table lists 2 million to 2.5 million clones, about 94% of them singletons, with 0.1% to 0.15% in the top ten. Sequencing was carried out using naive CD4+ T cells sorted from blood. Subset meaning: CD45RA+ positively selected. Receptor source: a man in his late teens or twenties in good health.

This clone was observed once. V gene TRBV7-9 combines with J gene TRBJ1-2; no definite D call. Trimming shortened V by 1 base and J by 3 bases, and 9 bases separated the two germline ends. CDR1 is SEHNR and CDR2 is FQNEAQ in the germline V gene (reference sequence). The CDR3 consists of 14 residues. CDR3: CASSLEWTDYGYTF. DNA of the CDR3: TGTGCCAGCAGCTTAGAGTGGACCGACTATGGCTACACCTTC.

The chain joins TRBV2 to TRBJ2-7; D may be TRBD2 (7 bases). This CDR3 contains 15 residues. V lost 7 bases and J 7 bases, leaving 23 bases between the germline ends. Germline V gene lookup returns CDR1 SNHLY and CDR2 FYNNEI. The chain's CDR3 is CASTLEVGGRGEQYF. The CDR3 coding sequence is TGTGCCAGCACCCTCGAGGTCGGGGGGCGCGGGGAGCAGTACTTC.

V and J are TRBV5-1 and TRBJ2-3; 8 bases match TRBD2. V was pared by 3 bases and J by 4 bases, with 7 bases of the junction left unmatched. Germline V gene lookup returns CDR1 SGHRS and CDR2 YFSETQ. The CDR3 consists of 15 residues. This CDR3 reads CASSWSGGNPDTQYF. As DNA, the CDR3 is TGCGCCAGCAGCTGGAGCGGGGGAAATCCAGATACGCAGTATTTT.

As for this clone: Other DNA sequences of this sample code for an identical CDR3. The rearrangement links TRBV5-4 to TRBJ1-3; D remains unclear. With 0 bases removed from V and 0 bases from J, the gap between germline ends came to 4 bases. Germline V gives CDR1 SGHNT, CDR2 YYREEE (reference sequence). The CDR3 covers 14 residues. The CDR3 protein is CASSLGISGNTIYF. CDR3 nucleotides: TGTGCCAGCAGCTTGGGAATCTCTGGAAACACCATATATTTT. Drawing the rest from reference TRBV5-4 and TRBJ1-3, the complete variable domain is ETGVTQSPTHLIKTRGQQVTLRCSSQSGHNTVSWYQQALGQGPQFIFQYYREEENGRGNFPPRFSGLQFPNYSSELNVNALELDDSALYLCASSLGISGNTIYFGEGSWLTVV.

V is TRBV29-1 and J is TRBJ2-7, with 7 nucleotides matching TRBD1. The CDR3 runs to 11 residues. The germline V gene has CDR1 SQVTM and CDR2 ANQGSEA. Trimming cost V 7 bases and J 6 bases; bases outside gene matches: 6. CDR3 in amino acids: CSGRQGVEQYF. The CDR3 DNA follows: TGCAGCGGTCGGCAGGGGGTCGAGCAGTACTTC.

The CDR3 reads CASSRREKLFF. The CDR3 nucleotides read TGTGCCAGCAGCCGTCGAGAAAAACTGTTTTTT. J is TRBJ1-4 and V is TRBV5-8; D ambiguous. Germline CDR1 and CDR2: SGHTS and YDEGEE. V dropped 4 bases and J dropped 8 bases, with 6 bases sitting between them. This CDR3 has 11 amino acids.

The rearrangement uses TRBV30 and TRBJ2-2, with D perhaps TRBD2 (5 bases). The V end lost 2 bases, the J end lost 4 bases, and 11 bases lay between the germline ends. The CDR3 runs to 14 residues. Germline CDR1 reads GTSNPN; CDR2 reads SVGIG (reference sequence). The CDR3 here is CAWSMDFLTGELFF. CDR3 sequence (DNA): TGTGCCTGGAGTATGGACTTCCTCACCGGGGAGCTGTTTTTT. Full variable domain (outside the CDR3, taken from reference TRBV30 and TRBJ2-2): SQTIHQWPATLVQPVGSPLSLECTVEGTSNPNLYWYRQAAGRGLQLLFYSVGIGQISSEVPQNLSASRPQDRQFILSSKKLLLSDSGFYLCAWSMDFLTGELFFGEGSRLTVL.

This clone appeared once. This chain uses TRBV10-3 with TRBJ1-5; tentative D call: TRBD1 (6 bases). Germline loops: CDR1 ENHRY, CDR2 SYGVKD. The ends were cut back, 8 bases at V and 5 bases at J, with 13 bases in the middle. The CDR3 runs 13 residues. Here the CDR3 reads CAIHNRADQPQHF. The CDR3 bases are TGTGCCATCCATAACAGGGCGGATCAGCCCCAGCATTTT.

The chain joins TRBV5-1 to TRBJ1-1; a weak D match, TRBD1 (5 bases). V lost 2 bases, J lost 2 bases, and 10 bases lay in between. The CDR3 contains 14 residues. Per germline, CDR1 SGHRS and CDR2 YFSETQ. The CDR3 reads CASSLGADNTEAFF. Here the CDR3 DNA reads TGCGCCAGCAGCTTAGGGGCCGATAACACTGAAGCTTTCTTT.

With regard to this clone: Other nucleotide sequences from this sample produce the same CDR3. The chain is built from TRBV4-1 and TRBJ2-2; D is perhaps TRBD1 (5 bases). The CDR3 has 14 residues. Germline CDR1 is MGHRA and CDR2 is YSYEKL. Trimming shortened V by 2 bases and J by 6 bases, and 10 bases separated the two germline ends. The chain's CDR3 is CASSQTGLPGELFF. In DNA form, the CDR3 reads TGCGCCAGCAGCCAAACAGGTTTGCCCGGGGAGCTGTTTTTT.

The V call is TRBV28, the J call TRBJ1-2; 8 nucleotides match TRBD1. From germline, CDR1 is MDHEN and CDR2 SYDVKM. J lost 4 bases, V lost 7 bases, and 14 bases had no gene match. This CDR3 is 16 amino acids long. The CDR3 is CASISPGTGLVYGYTF. Written as DNA, the CDR3 is TGTGCCAGCATCTCTCCCGGGACAGGCCTCGTCTATGGCTACACCTTC.

The chain has TRBV30 and TRBJ2-3, with D unresolved. This CDR3 region has 15 residues. Germline V gives CDR1 GTSNPN, CDR2 SVGIG (reference sequence). Trimming pared 3 bases from V and 3 bases from J, leaving 16 bases between. The CDR3: CAWSRKVGLTDTQYF. The CDR3 DNA follows: TGTGCCTGGAGCCGAAAAGTAGGGCTGACAGATACGCAGTATTTT.

The chain has TRBV5-1 and TRBJ2-5; TRBD2 might be the D (5 bases). The V and J ends lost 1 base and 4 bases respectively, with 20 bases between them. Per germline, CDR1 SGHRS and CDR2 YFSETQ. The CDR3 covers 17 residues. CDR3 loop: CASSLSGSETPRETQYF. The CDR3 DNA follows: TGCGCCAGCAGCTTGTCGGGGAGTGAAACCCCAAGAGAGACCCAGTACTTC.

V gene TRBV9 combines with J gene TRBJ2-3; no clear D gene. This CDR3 is 13 amino acids long. Germline V gene sequence: CDR1 SGDLS, CDR2 YYNGEE. V was shortened by 4 bases and J by 3 bases, with 9 bases between the two germline ends. Here the CDR3 reads CASSPVWTDTQYF. CDR3 nucleotides: TGTGCCAGCAGCCCCGTATGGACAGATACGCAGTATTTT.